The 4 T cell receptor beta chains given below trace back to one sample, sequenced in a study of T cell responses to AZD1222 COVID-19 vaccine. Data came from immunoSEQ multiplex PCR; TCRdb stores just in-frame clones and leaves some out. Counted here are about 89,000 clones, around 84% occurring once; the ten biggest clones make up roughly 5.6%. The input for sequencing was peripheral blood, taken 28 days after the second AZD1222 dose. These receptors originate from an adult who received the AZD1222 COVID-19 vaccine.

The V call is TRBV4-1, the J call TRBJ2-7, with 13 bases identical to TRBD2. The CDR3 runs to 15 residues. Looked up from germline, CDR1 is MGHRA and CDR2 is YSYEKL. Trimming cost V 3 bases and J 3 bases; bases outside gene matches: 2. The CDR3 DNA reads TGCGCCAGCAGCCACGGACTAGCGGGAGTCTACGAGCAGTACTTC. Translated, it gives CASSHGLAGVYEQYF.

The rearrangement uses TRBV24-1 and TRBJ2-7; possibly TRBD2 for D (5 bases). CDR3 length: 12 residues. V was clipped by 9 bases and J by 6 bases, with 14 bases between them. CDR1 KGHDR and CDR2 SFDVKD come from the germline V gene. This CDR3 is CATLGEWGEQYF. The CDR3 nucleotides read TGTGCCACCCTCGGGGAGTGGGGCGAGCAGTACTTC.

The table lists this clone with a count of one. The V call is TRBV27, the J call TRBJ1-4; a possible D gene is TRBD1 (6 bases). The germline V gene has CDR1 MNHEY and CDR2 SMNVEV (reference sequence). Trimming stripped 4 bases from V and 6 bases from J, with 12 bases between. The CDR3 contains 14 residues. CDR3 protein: CASSSGGADEKLFF. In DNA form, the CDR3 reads TGTGCCAGCAGTTCGGGGGGGGCTGATGAAAAACTGTTTTTT.

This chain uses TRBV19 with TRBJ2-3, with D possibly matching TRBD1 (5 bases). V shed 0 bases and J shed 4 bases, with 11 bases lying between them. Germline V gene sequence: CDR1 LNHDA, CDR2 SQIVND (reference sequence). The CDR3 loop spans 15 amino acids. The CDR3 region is CASSIDQGRSDTQYF. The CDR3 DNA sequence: TGTGCCAGTAGTATAGATCAGGGAAGATCAGATACGCAGTATTTT.